This T cell receptor beta chain was observed in a study of T cell repertoires in ileal Crohn's disease. Documented time point: neoterminal ileum biopsy at postoperative endoscopy, about 6 months after surgery. Adults with ileal or ileocolonic Crohn's disease and an indication for resection were eligible. Here immunoSEQ multiplex PCR was the method, and the copy in TCRdb shows in-frame clones only, minus some. This sample yields 10,000 to 15,000 clones, of which approximately 85% are seen a single time; around 9.9% belongs to the top ten. Study outcomes and limitations: Postoperative endoscopy occurred within one year, median approximately 6.8 months. Sorted CD8 T cells held more high-frequency clones than CD4. Every patient over 26.8% clonality showed endoscopic recurrence.

CDR1 and CDR2 (germline): MNHEY, SMNVEV (reference sequence). Between the trimmed V and J ends, which lost 4 bases and 0 bases, there was a span of 10 bases. This CDR3 is built from 14 residues. This clone was picked up one time. Its antigen is currently unknown. This sequence originates from an adult with Crohn's disease. The sample consisted of ileal tissue. The genes are TRBV27 and TRBJ2-7, with a weak D call TRBD2 (6 bases). This CDR3 is CASSYGGNSYEQYF. The CDR3, as DNA: TGTGCCAGCAGTTATGGGGGGAACTCCTACGAGCAGTACTTC.